This T cell receptor beta chain emerged from a study of OX40 agonist ivuxolimab in advanced cancers. The overall study: Allowance was made for prior anti-PD-1, anti-PD-L1 or anti-CTLA-4 therapy, and about 44% had some. General study findings and limits: The work left the antigen specificity of expanded peripheral T cells undetermined. Both blood CD4+ and CD8+ T cells showed clonal growth by week 6 at 0.1 to 3.0 mg/kg. Average numbers of expanded clones were greater in CD8+ T cells than in CD4+.

About this clone: What it binds is unknown.

Here immunoSEQ multiplex PCR was the method, and the copy in TCRdb shows in-frame clones only, minus some. The sample shows about 67,000 clones, approximately 87% of them seen only once. The CDR3 spans 13 residues. The V and J ends lost 4 bases and 3 bases respectively, with 6 bases between them. Germline V gene data show CDR1 as SNHLY and CDR2 as FYNNEI. The sample in question was CD4+ or CD8+ T cells sorted from blood, obtained in a trial of the OX40 agonist ivuxolimab. The TCR originated in an adult with an advanced solid tumor such as melanoma, head and neck, liver or kidney cancer. The chain joins TRBV2 to TRBJ1-4; the D is unclear. The CDR3, as DNA: TGTGCCAGCAGTGCGACCTCTAATGAAAAACTGTTTTTT. This sequence encodes CASSATSNEKLFF.